This is a list of T cell receptor beta chains from one sample in a study of T cells after yellow fever vaccination. One entry per CDR3 protein results from TCRdb running MiXCR on the 5' RACE reads. The sample has more than 450,000 distinct CDR3 sequences, around a fifth seen once; the top ten hold 15% to 20%. Sequences were derived from PBMCs, sampled 21 days after the first yellow fever vaccination. These receptors came from a man between 18 and 29 years old who received the YFV17D yellow fever vaccine. Both conserved end residues are part of each CDR3. The D gene is left open where the match is weak. Clone size is stated in some rows and not others, as once, few, many or a class when expanded.

>TRBD1|TRBJ2-1|TRBV4-1|NA
CASSQPGRDRNYNEQFF
TGCGCCAGCAGCCAACCCGGCCGGGACAGAAATTACAATGAGCAGTTCTTC
>NA|TRBJ2-1|TRBV10-3|few
CAHQQDAYNEQFF
TGTGCCCATCAGCAGGACGCCTACAATGAGCAGTTCTTC
>NA|TRBJ2-3|TRBV6-5|few
CASSSRSTLGTDTQYF
TGTGCCAGCAGTTCCAGAAGTACTCTCGGGACAGATACGCAGTATTTT
>NA|TRBJ2-7|TRBV6-1|few
CASRRGSSYEQYF
TGTGCCAGCCGTCGGGGAAGCTCCTACGAGCAGTACTTC
>NA|TRBJ2-2|TRBV5-1|NA
CASSLTSGELFF
TGCGCCAGCAGCCTTACCTCCGGGGAGCTGTTTTTT
>NA|TRBJ1-2|TRBV12-3/TRBV12-4|many
CASSRQGDYGYTF
TGTGCCAGCAGCCGCCAGGGCGACTATGGCTACACCTTC
>TRBD1|TRBJ2-4|TRBV6-8|NA
CASSGRGAKNIQYF
TGTGCCAGCAGTGGCAGGGGGGCCAAAAACATTCAGTACTTC
>NA|TRBJ1-2|TRBV20-1|NA
CSASARLNGYTF
TGCAGTGCTAGTGCCAGGTTAAATGGCTACACCTTC
>NA|TRBJ2-7|TRBV30|few
CAWSVDTSYEQYF
TGTGCCTGGAGTGTAGACACCTCCTACGAGCAGTACTTC
>TRBD2|TRBJ2-5|TRBV20-1|many
CSAPPAGGQARQETQYF
TGCAGTGCTCCCCCCGCGGGGGGCCAAGCCAGACAAGAGACCCAGTACTTC